The 13 T cell receptor beta chains presented below share a single source sample, sequenced in a study of T cell repertoires in cytomegalovirus infection. A single record per CDR3 protein comes from TCRdb applying MiXCR to the reads. The sample has hundreds of thousands of distinct CDR3 sequences, roughly a sixth seen once. The sequenced sample was PBMCs. The receptors derive from a human donor in good health (CMV status not recorded). Some clones in this sample may be carry-over from other donors' samples.

This clonotype has a handful of counts. The chain carries TRBV5-6 and TRBJ1-2; D unresolved. Germline V gene data show CDR1 as SGHDT and CDR2 as YYEEEE. The V and J ends lost 0 bases and 8 bases respectively, with 20 bases between them. This CDR3 has 16 amino acids. DNA for the CDR3: TGTGCCAGCAGCTTGGCCTGGCGGAACTTACGGATCGGCTACACCTTC. This sequence encodes CASSLAWRNLRIGYTF. The full variable domain, rest sourced from reference TRBV5-6 and TRBJ1-2, is DAGVTQSPTHLIKTRGQQVTLRCSPKSGHDTVSWYQQALGQGPQFIFQYYEEEERQRGNFPDRFSGHQFPNYSSELNVNALLLGDSALYLCASSLAWRNLRIGYTFGSGTRLTVV.

This clonotype has more than one count but fewer than ten. The chain joins TRBV19 to TRBJ1-1; perhaps TRBD1 as D (5 bases). CDR1 and CDR2 from the germline V gene are LNHDA and SQIVND (reference sequence). V was pared by 3 bases and J by 5 bases, with 19 bases between. The CDR3 spans 16 residues. The CDR3 region is CASSIDYHVGGTEAFF. CDR3 nucleotide sequence: TGTGCCAGTAGTATCGACTACCACGTCGGGGGGACTGAAGCTTTCTTT.

This clonotype has just a few counts. The chain combines TRBV7-9 with TRBJ1-1; 12 bases align to TRBD1. This CDR3 comprises 16 residues. CDR1 is SEHNR and CDR2 is FQNEAQ in the germline V gene (reference sequence). The V and J ends lost 5 bases and 2 bases, in that order; junction bases with no gene match: 6. The CDR3 coding sequence is TGTGCCAGCAGCCCCCGGGACAGGGGGCTCAACACTGAAGCTTTCTTT. As protein: CASSPRDRGLNTEAFF.

In this sample, this clonotype turned up a few times. The rearrangement joins TRBV5-6 to TRBJ2-1; TRBD2 aligns across 11 bases. Germline assignment: CDR1 SGHDT and CDR2 YYEEEE. J lost 5 bases, V lost 1 base, and 5 bases had no gene match. The CDR3 contains 16 residues. CDR3 sequence (DNA): TGTGCCAGCAGCTTGACAGGGACTAGCGGAAACAATGAGCAGTTCTTC. It translates to CASSLTGTSGNNEQFF.

The V call is TRBV5-4, the J call TRBJ1-6; D ambiguous. The CDR3 sequence is 16 residues long. Germline V gives CDR1 SGHNT, CDR2 YYREEE (reference sequence). V lost 1 base to trimming and J lost 2 bases, with 10 bases between them. The CDR3 region is CASSLMGSAYNSPLHF. The CDR3 DNA sequence: TGTGCCAGCAGCTTGATGGGGAGCGCCTATAATTCACCCCTCCACTTT.

This clonotype has a handful of counts. The rearrangement uses TRBV7-8 and TRBJ2-7; D possibly uses TRBD1 or TRBD2 (6 bases each). Trimming left V 1 base short and J 6 bases short, with 13 bases between. This CDR3 region has 14 residues. CDR1 SGHVS and CDR2 FQNEAQ come from the germline V gene. The CDR3 loop reads CASSLDPGAGEQYF. In DNA form, the CDR3 reads TGTGCCAGCAGCTTAGACCCGGGGGCGGGCGAGCAGTACTTC.

This clonotype was counted between two and nine times. This sequence joins TRBV12-3 or TRBV12-4 and TRBJ2-1; a weak D match, TRBD2 (5 bases). This CDR3 region has 13 residues. Trimming took off 1 base at V and 5 bases at J, with 6 bases between the two ends. The CDR3 region has the DNA TGTGCCAGCAGTTTAGAGGAGGACAATGAGCAGTTCTTC. Protein sequence: CASSLEEDNEQFF.

The rearrangement links TRBV5-1 to TRBJ2-5; D call uncertain. Trimming cost V 1 base and J 1 base, with 8 bases left between them. The CDR3 is 14 amino acids. Germline V gives CDR1 SGHRS, CDR2 YFSETQ. The CDR3 sequence is CASSLKVSQETQYF. CDR3 sequence (DNA): TGCGCCAGCAGCTTGAAAGTCAGCCAAGAGACCCAGTACTTC. The entire variable domain, with the rest obtained from reference TRBV5-1 and TRBJ2-5, is as follows: KAGVTQTPRYLIKTRGQQVTLSCSPISGHRSVSWYQQTPGQGLQFLFEYFSETQRNKGNFPGRFSGRQFSNSRSEMNVSTLELGDSALYLCASSLKVSQETQYFGPGTRLLVL.

Ten or more counts support this clonotype. The J gene is TRBJ2-5, the V gene TRBV5-1; D is uncertain. V lost 2 bases and J lost 2, with 10 bases in between. Looked up from germline, CDR1 is SGHRS and CDR2 is YFSETQ. CDR3 length equals 14 residues. CDR3: CASSFQDGQETQYF. DNA of the CDR3: TGCGCCAGCAGCTTCCAGGACGGACAAGAGACCCAGTACTTC.

This clonotype was counted between two and nine times. This sequence joins TRBV20-1 and TRBJ2-1; TRBD2 matches 9 bases. J gave up 6 bases and V 4 bases, and 4 bases lay outside the gene matches. The CDR3 spans 13 residues. CDR1 is DFQATT and CDR2 is SNEGSKA in the germline V gene (reference sequence). CDR3 nucleotide sequence: TGCAGTGCTATAGCGGGGGTGCCCAATGAGCAGTTCTTC. Translated: CSAIAGVPNEQFF.

The chain couples TRBV19 to TRBJ2-6, with D perhaps TRBD1 (5 bases). Germline CDR1 is LNHDA and CDR2 is SQIVND (reference sequence). The CDR3 sequence is 15 residues long. V was clipped by 7 bases and J by 2 bases, with 12 bases between them. CDR3 sequence reads: CASIKGETGANVLTF. The DNA for the CDR3 is TGTGCCAGTATCAAAGGGGAAACTGGGGCCAACGTCCTGACTTTC.

This rearrangement joins TRBV7-3 to TRBJ1-6, with TRBD1 matching 10 bases. The CDR3 loop spans 16 amino acids. The ends lost 0 bases at V and 9 bases at J; junction bases unmatched: 5. Germline V gene sequence: CDR1 SGHTA, CDR2 FQGTGA. Written as DNA, the CDR3 is TGTGCCAGCAGCTTAACGGGACAGGGGACGGGTTCACCCCTCCACTTT. Encoded protein: CASSLTGQGTGSPLHF.

Only a few counts were recorded for this clonotype. The V and J genes are TRBV20-1 and TRBJ2-6, with TRBD1 as a possible D gene (5 bases). The CDR3 consists of 14 residues. V gave up 4 bases and J gave up 1 base, with 8 bases separating them. CDR1 is DFQATT, CDR2 SNEGSKA, per germline (reference sequence). CDR3 DNA sequence: TGCAGTGCTACCCAGGGTTCTGGGGCCAACGTCCTGACTTTC. It specifies CSATQGSGANVLTF.